The 7 T cell receptor beta chains below all came from one sample that was sequenced in a study of regulatory T cells in long-lasting Graves disease. Time point of the sample: newly diagnosed GD, antithyroid drugs for less than 3 months. After RNA was extracted from PBMCs, the TCR library was made from it. Arm-PCR of CDR3 regions with iRepertoire HTBI primers generated TCR beta libraries. TCRdb reanalysed the multiplex PCR reads using MiXCR and keeps one entry per CDR3 protein. The sample lists about 500,000 distinct CDR3 sequences; roughly 15% were seen once. A further study also used this sample, focusing on T cells in Graves' hyperthyroidism and ophthalmopathy.

Sequences were derived from peripheral blood mononuclear cells (PBMCs), sampled at new diagnosis, from a patient treated with antithyroid drugs. The receptor source for this set is a man aged 40-55 years with Graves disease.

The rearrangement uses TRBV9 and TRBJ2-1; 9 bases fit TRBD2. With V trimmed by 0 bases and J by 2 bases, 0 bases remained unmatched. There are 15 residues in the CDR3. Germline CDR1 and CDR2: SGDLS and YYNGEE. The CDR3 DNA is TGTGCCAGCAGCGTAGGCGGGAGGGCCTACAATGAGCAGTTCTTC. Protein: CASSVGGRAYNEQFF. Based on the CDR3 plus reference TRBV9 and TRBJ2-1, the full variable domain is DSGVTQTPKHLITATGQRVTLRCSPRSGDLSVYWYQQSLDQGLQFLIQYYNGEERAKGNILERFSAQQFPDLHSELNLSSLELGDSALYFCASSVGGRAYNEQFFGPGTRLTVL.

This clonotype came up many times. V gene TRBV11-1 combines with J gene TRBJ2-3; 8 bases align to TRBD1. Germline V gene data show CDR1 as SGHAT and CDR2 as FQDESV (reference sequence). This CDR3 has 15 amino acids. After removal of 3 bases from V and 5 bases from J, the junction contained 7 bases not matched to a gene. CDR3 DNA sequence: TGTGCCAGCAGCTTTGGCCAGGGGGCACAAGATACGCAGTATTTT. Amino acids: CASSFGQGAQDTQYF.

This clonotype was picked up many times. The rearrangement links TRBV24-1 to TRBJ2-1; 8 nucleotides match TRBD1. The CDR3 length is 13 residues. V lost 4 bases to trimming and J lost 9 bases; unmatched junction nucleotides: 4. Germline assignment: CDR1 KGHDR and CDR2 SFDVKD. CDR3 in DNA: TGTGCCACCAGTGAATGGACAGGGAGTGAGCAGTTCTTC. This translates into CATSEWTGSEQFF.

This clonotype was picked up a small number of times. This may stem from a read error, because a much larger clone lies one nucleotide away. The chain links TRBV2 to TRBJ2-7; the match to TRBD1 covers 11 bases. Germline V lookup: CDR1 SNHLY, CDR2 FYNNEI. The CDR3 totals 14 residues. CDR3: CASSEGTGGYQQYF. In nucleotides, the CDR3 is TGTGCCAGCAGTGAAGGGACAGGGGGCTACCAGCAGTACTTC. Filled out from reference TRBV2 and TRBJ2-7, the complete variable domain reads EPEVTQTPSHQVTQMGQEVILRCVPISNHLYFYWYRQILGQKVEFLVSFYNNEISEKSEIFDDQFSVERPDGSNFTLKIRSTKLEDSAMYFCASSEGTGGYQQYFGPGTRLTVT.

The CDR3 spells CASSVGGVAGVYEQFF. The CDR3 nucleotides are TGTGCCAGCAGCGTAGGAGGGGTAGCGGGAGTCTATGAGCAGTTCTTC. The chain is built from TRBV9 and TRBJ2-1; TRBD2 matches at 9 bases. From germline, CDR1 is SGDLS and CDR2 YYNGEE. V shed 0 bases, J shed 8 bases, and the junction held 9 bases outside the gene matches. The CDR3 length is 16 residues.

This clonotype appeared many times. The chain is built from TRBV20-1 and TRBJ1-3, with D uncertain. The V and J ends lost 5 bases and 3 bases respectively, with 5 bases between them. In germline, CDR1 is DFQATT, CDR2 SNEGSKA (reference sequence). CDR3 size: 11 residues. CDR3 sequence: CSAGDGNTIYF. DNA for the CDR3: TGCAGTGCTGGGGATGGAAACACCATATATTTT.

Ten or more counts support this clonotype. The chain uses TRBV27 and TRBJ2-1, with D possibly being TRBD1 (6 bases). The CDR3 contains 13 residues. V was cut by 2 bases and J by 8 bases, with 10 bases left in between. In germline, CDR1 is MNHEY, CDR2 SMNVEV (reference sequence). As DNA, the CDR3 is TGTGCCAGCAGTTTAATTGGGGGCCATGAGCAGTTCTTC. It encodes CASSLIGGHEQFF.